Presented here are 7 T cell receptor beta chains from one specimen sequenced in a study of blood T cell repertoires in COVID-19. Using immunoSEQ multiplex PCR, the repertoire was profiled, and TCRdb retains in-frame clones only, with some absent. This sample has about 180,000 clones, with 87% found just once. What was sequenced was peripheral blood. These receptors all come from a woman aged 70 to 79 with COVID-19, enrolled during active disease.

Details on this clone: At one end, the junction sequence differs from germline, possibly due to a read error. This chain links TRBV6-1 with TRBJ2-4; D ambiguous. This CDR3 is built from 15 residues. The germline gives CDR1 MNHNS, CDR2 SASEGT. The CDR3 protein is CASSEGSLIKNIQYF. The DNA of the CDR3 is TGTGCCAGCAGCGAAGGAAGCTTAATTAAAAACATTCAGTACTTC.

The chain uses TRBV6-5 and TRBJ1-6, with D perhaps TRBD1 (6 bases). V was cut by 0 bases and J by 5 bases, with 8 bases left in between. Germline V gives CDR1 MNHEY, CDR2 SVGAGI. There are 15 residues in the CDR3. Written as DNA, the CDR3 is TGTGCCAGCAGTTACTCTGCAGGGGATAATTCACCCCTCCACTTT. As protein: CASSYSAGDNSPLHF.

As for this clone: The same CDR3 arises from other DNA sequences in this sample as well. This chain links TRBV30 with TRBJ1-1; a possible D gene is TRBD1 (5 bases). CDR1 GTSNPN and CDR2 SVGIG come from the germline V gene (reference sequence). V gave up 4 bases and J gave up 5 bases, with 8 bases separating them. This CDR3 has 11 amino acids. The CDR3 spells CAWTGRTEAFF. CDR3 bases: TGTGCCTGGACAGGGAGGACTGAAGCTTTCTTT.

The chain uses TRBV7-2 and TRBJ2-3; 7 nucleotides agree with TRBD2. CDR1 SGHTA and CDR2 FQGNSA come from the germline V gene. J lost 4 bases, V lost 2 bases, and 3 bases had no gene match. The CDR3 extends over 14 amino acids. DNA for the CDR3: TGTGCCAGCAGCTTACGCGGGAGCGCAGATACGCAGTATTTT. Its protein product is CASSLRGSADTQYF.

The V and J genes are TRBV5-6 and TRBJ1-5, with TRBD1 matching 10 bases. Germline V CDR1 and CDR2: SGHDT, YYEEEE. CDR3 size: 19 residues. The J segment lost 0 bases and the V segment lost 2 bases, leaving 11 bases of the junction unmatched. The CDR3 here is CASSLMTGGTQYSNQPQHF. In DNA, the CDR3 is TGTGCCAGCAGCTTAATGACAGGGGGCACCCAGTATAGCAATCAGCCCCAGCATTTT.

CDR3 in amino acids: CASRSTTHPPYNEQFF. In DNA, the CDR3 is TGTGCCAGCAGATCGACTACCCACCCCCCTTACAATGAGCAGTTCTTC. This chain joins TRBV27 and TRBJ2-1; maybe TRBD2 (5 bases). There are 16 residues in the CDR3. The germline V gene encodes CDR1 MNHEY and CDR2 SMNVEV (reference sequence). Deletions cut 6 bases from V and 4 bases from J, with 19 bases between.

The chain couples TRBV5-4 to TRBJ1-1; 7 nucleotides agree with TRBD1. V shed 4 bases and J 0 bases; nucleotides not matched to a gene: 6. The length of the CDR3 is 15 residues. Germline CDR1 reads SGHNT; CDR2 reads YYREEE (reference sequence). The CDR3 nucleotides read TGTGCCAGCAGCCAAAAAACAGGGGTGAACACTGAAGCTTTCTTT. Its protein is CASSQKTGVNTEAFF.